This T cell receptor beta chain appears in the sequencing data of a study of chemoradiotherapy in HPV16-positive cancers. The assay was immunoSEQ multiplex PCR, and TCRdb's table has in-frame clones only and misses some. This repertoire shows about 9,200 clones, 75% found once; its top ten account for over 30%. Germline assignment: CDR1 SEHNR and CDR2 FQNEAQ (reference sequence). Germline trimming cut 2 bases from V and 4 bases from J; bases unmatched to any gene: 7. CDR3 length equals 16 residues. This clonotype originated in a human donor with HPV-associated anogenital cancer. This material consisted of tumor tissue, taken from a patient who underwent chemoradiotherapy. V is TRBV7-9 and J is TRBJ2-3; 9 bases map to TRBD2. The CDR3 sequence is CASSLLAGVGSDTQYF. For the CDR3, the DNA is TGTGCCAGCAGCTTATTAGCGGGAGTGGGTTCAGATACGCAGTATTTT.